This T cell receptor (beta chain) was recovered during a study of graft-versus-host responses after intestinal transplantation. Once the reaction had ended, proliferating CFSE-low CD3+CD4+ and CD3+CD8+ responders were sorted. Produced via immunoSEQ multiplex PCR; TCRdb's table is partial and in-frame only. The sample yields about 15,000 clones, 29% seen once. V lost 1 base and J lost 0, with 11 bases in between. The germline CDR1 and CDR2 sequences are SGHKS and YYEKEE (reference sequence). The CDR3 runs 17 residues. This clone has only a few counts. This sequence joins TRBV5-5 and TRBJ2-6; a possible D gene is TRBD1 (6 bases). The sequence came from a human patient who received an intestinal transplant. The sample here was alloreactive CD4+ T cells from a mixed lymphocyte reaction culture, taken before intestinal transplant. Indicated subset: CFSE-low proliferating T cells sorted from roughly 6-day pre-transplant mixed lymphocyte reaction (GvH or HvG direction). Written as DNA, the CDR3 is TGTGCCAGCAGCTTGTACAGGGCTTCCTCTGGGGCCAACGTCCTGACTTTC. This codes for CASSLYRASSGANVLTF.